The next 3 T cell receptor beta chains were all read from a single sample in a study. TCRdb ran MiXCR on the 5' RACE reads and lists one entry per CDR3 protein. The sample shows some 54,000 distinct CDR3 sequences, approximately 17% of them seen only once. The specimen was naive CD4+ T cells sorted from blood. Subset: naive CD4+ T cells, CD4+CD45RA+CD25-. The receptors originated from a female donor with breast cancer.

As to this clonotype: This may be a read error: a much more frequent sequence differs by one nucleotide. The chain is built from TRBV6-6 and TRBJ1-2; possible D gene TRBD1, 6 bases. Germline V CDR1 and CDR2: MNHNY, SVGAGI (reference sequence). The germline V and J ends were trimmed by 7 bases and 14 bases, with 17 bases remaining between them. The CDR3 spans 11 residues. The CDR3 DNA is TGTGCCAGCAACCAGGGGCCAAATTATACCTTC. This translates into CASNQGPNYTF.

This clonotype was recorded many times. The rearrangement joins TRBV12-3 or TRBV12-4 to TRBJ1-1; 9 positions match TRBD1. The CDR3 is 15 residues long. The V and J ends lost 1 base and 7 bases, in that order; junction bases with no gene match: 7. CDR3 sequence: CASSLGTGGDNEAFF. The CDR3 nucleotides read TGTGCCAGCAGTTTAGGTACAGGGGGCGATAATGAAGCTTTCTTT.

This clonotype has only a few counts. J is TRBJ2-1 and V is TRBV5-1; 8 bases agree with TRBD2. The germline gives CDR1 SGHRS, CDR2 YFSETQ. V lost 0 bases and J lost 1; bases outside the gene matches: 6. CDR3 length: 17 amino acids. DNA of the CDR3: TGCGCCAGCAGCTTGGGCCAATTAGCGGGATCCTACAATGAGCAGTTCTTC. Translating it yields CASSLGQLAGSYNEQFF.